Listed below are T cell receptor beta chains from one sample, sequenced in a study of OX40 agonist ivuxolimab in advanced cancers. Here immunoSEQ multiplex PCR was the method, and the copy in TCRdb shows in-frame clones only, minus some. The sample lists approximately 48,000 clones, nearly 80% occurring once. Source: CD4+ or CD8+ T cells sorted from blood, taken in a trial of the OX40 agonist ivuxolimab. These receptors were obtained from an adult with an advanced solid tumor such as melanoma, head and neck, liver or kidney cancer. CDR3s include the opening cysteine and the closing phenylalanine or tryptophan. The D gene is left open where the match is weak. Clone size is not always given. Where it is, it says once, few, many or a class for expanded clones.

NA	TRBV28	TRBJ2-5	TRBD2	CASSALGGTSGSVARETQYF	TGTGCCAGCAGCGCCCTCGGGGGTACTAGCGGGTCAGTGGCCCGAGAGACCCAGTACTTC
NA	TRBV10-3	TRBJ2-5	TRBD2	CAIRGTSGVQETQYF	TGTGCCATCAGGGGGACTAGCGGGGTGCAAGAGACCCAGTACTTC
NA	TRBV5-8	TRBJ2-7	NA	CASSGPFTEQYF	TGTGCCAGCTCTGGGCCCTTCACAGAGCAGTACTTC
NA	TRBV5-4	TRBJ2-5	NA	CASSPPEPKETQYF	TGTGCCAGCAGCCCACCCGAGCCCAAAGAGACCCAGTACTTC
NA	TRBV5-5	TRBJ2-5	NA	CASSLAVRETQYF	TGTGCCAGCAGCTTGGCAGTTCGGGAGACCCAGTACTTC
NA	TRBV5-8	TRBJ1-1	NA	CASSRGYTEAFF	TGTGCCAGCAGCAGGGGATACACTGAAGCTTTCTTT
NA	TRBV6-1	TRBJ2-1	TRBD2	CASSARTSGGLYNEQFF	TGTGCCAGCAGTGCCCGGACTAGCGGGGGACTCTACAATGAGCAGTTCTTC
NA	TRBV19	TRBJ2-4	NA	CASSPQLRWGKNIQYF	TGTGCCAGTAGTCCTCAGCTAAGGTGGGGCAAAAACATTCAGTACTTC
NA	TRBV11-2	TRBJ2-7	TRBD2	CASSQIAGGVYEQYF	TGTGCCAGCAGCCAAATAGCGGGAGGGGTTTACGAGCAGTACTTC
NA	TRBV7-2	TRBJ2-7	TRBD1	CASSLAMGQGIGEQYF	TGTGCCAGCAGCTTAGCTATGGGACAGGGTATTGGAGAGCAGTACTTC
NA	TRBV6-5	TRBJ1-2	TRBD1	CASRTRGPANYGYTF	TGTGCCAGCAGGACCAGGGGGCCTGCTAACTATGGCTACACCTTC
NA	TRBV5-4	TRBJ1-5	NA	CASSLGGSNQPQHF	TGTGCCAGCAGCCTCGGCGGTAGCAATCAGCCCCAGCATTTT
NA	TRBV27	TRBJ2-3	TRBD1	CASSFGKGAIDTQYF	TGTGCCAGCAGTTTTGGCAAGGGGGCGATAGATACGCAGTATTTT
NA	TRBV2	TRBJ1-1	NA	CASRRDVNTEAFF	TGTGCCAGCAGGCGTGATGTTAACACTGAAGCTTTCTTT
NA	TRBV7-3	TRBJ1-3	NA	CASSPRGDSSGNTIYF	TGTGCCAGCAGCCCCAGAGGGGATAGCTCTGGAAACACCATATATTTT
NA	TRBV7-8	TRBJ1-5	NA	CASSPTLGQLQPHSNQPQHF	TGTGCCAGCAGCCCCACACTCGGACAGCTTCAACCCCATAGCAATCAGCCCCAGCATTTT
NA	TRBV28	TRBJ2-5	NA	CASSSGGGAGLGETQYF	TGTGCCAGCAGTTCCGGTGGAGGAGCGGGTTTAGGAGAGACCCAGTACTTC
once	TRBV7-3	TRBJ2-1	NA	CASSLVRASDEQFF	TGTGCCAGCAGCCTCGTCCGGGCGTCCGATGAGCAGTTCTTC
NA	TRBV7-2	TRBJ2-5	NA	CASRGGPWETQYF	TGTGCCAGCAGAGGGGGGCCGTGGGAGACCCAGTACTTC
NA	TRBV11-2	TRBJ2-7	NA	CASTPTRGTYEQYF	TGTGCCAGCACCCCAACGAGGGGAACCTACGAGCAGTACTTC
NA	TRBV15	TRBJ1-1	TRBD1	CATSPAFITGGSVFTEAFF	TGTGCCACCAGCCCCGCCTTTATAACAGGGGGCTCGGTGTTTACTGAAGCTTTCTTT
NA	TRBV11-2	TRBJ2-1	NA	CASSLVRGPEGFEQFF	TGTGCCAGCAGCTTAGTACGGGGACCAGAGGGATTTGAGCAGTTCTTC
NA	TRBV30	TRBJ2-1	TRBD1	CAWSLGQSSYNEQFF	TGTGCCTGGAGTCTGGGACAGAGCTCCTACAATGAGCAGTTCTTC
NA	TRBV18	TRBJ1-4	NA	CASSPLLGNEKLFF	TGTGCCAGCTCGCCCCTCCTGGGTAATGAAAAACTGTTTTTT
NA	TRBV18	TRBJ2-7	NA	CASSGSSYEQYF	TGTGCCAGCTCCGGGAGCTCCTACGAGCAGTACTTC
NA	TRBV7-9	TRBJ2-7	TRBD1	CASSLGQGVGEQYF	TGTGCCAGCAGCTTGGGACAGGGGGTGGGAGAGCAGTACTTC